The rows below give T cell receptor beta chains drawn from one sample of a study of blood T cell repertoires in COVID-19. Data came from immunoSEQ multiplex PCR; TCRdb stores just in-frame clones and leaves some out. The sample records about 250,000 clones, 70% to 90% being singletons. Sequencing input: PBMCs or T cells enriched from blood (not recorded which). The receptors originated from a woman aged 45-59 years who had been exposed to COVID-19. CDR3s include the opening cysteine and the closing phenylalanine or tryptophan.

j_gene,v_gene,CDR3aa
TRBJ1-2,TRBV24-1,CATKFGREFSNYGYTF
TRBJ2-2,TRBV2,CASRDRFNTGELFF
TRBJ2-7,TRBV6-5,CASNRGNYEQYF
TRBJ2-5,TRBV9,CASSVALTQETQYF
TRBJ1-2,TRBV19,CASRPGQLSGYTF
TRBJ2-7,TRBV12-2,CASRLIWEGAYEQYF
TRBJ1-1,TRBV21-1,CASSKEGAGNTEAFF
TRBJ2-1,TRBV5-4,CASSLGGEQFF
TRBJ2-3,TRBV5-1,CASSNGLAGGVDTQYF
TRBJ1-2,TRBV19,CASSPSGAYGYTF
TRBJ1-1,TRBV23-1,CATQQRPIAEAFF
TRBJ1-2,TRBV6-5,CATSISPHYGYTF
TRBJ1-2,TRBV14,CASSRRTGAYGYTF
TRBJ2-2,TRBV7-8,CASSLPAEGRTSGYTGELFF
TRBJ1-5,TRBV19,CASSISGQGNQPQHF
TRBJ1-6,TRBV28,CASSPGSGLSSYNSPLHF
TRBJ1-2,TRBV28,CASSNGGYYGYTF
TRBJ2-7,TRBV5-1,CASSQTRTGTPSYEQYF
TRBJ1-6,TRBV6-5,CASRPTGSNSPLHF
TRBJ1-4,TRBV12-3/TRBV12-4,CASRDRALVKLFF
TRBJ1-5,TRBV2,CASSEAVRGQPQHF
TRBJ1-3,TRBV4-1,CASSQDTYFSGNTIYF
TRBJ2-1,TRBV7-2,CASSPRRDGGASEPFF
TRBJ1-1,TRBV19,CASSLIARRGGMNTEAFF
TRBJ1-2,TRBV29-1,CSVRLSNYGYTF
TRBJ1-2,TRBV4-3,CASSQELGFYGYTF
TRBJ2-6,TRBV18,CASSPSSQGEFSGANVLTF
TRBJ1-1,TRBV3-1/TRBV3-2,CASSYYRGGTEAFF